The 27 T cell receptor beta chains given below trace back to one sample, sequenced in a study of blood T cell repertoires in COVID-19 (TCRdb year 2020). Libraries came from the immunoSEQ multiplex PCR assay. Sourced from immuneACCESS, this table was stored by TCRdb with only in-frame sequences that have V and J called. A share of the clones is absent; for the studies checked, an unresolved V gene accounts for under half, and the remainder has no known explanation. A total of 150,000 or so clones appear in this sample, around 79% of them only once. The top ten hold roughly 11% of the sample. The material sequenced was PBMCs or T cells enriched from blood (not recorded which). The receptors come from a man aged 45-65 years who had recovered from COVID-19.

The V call is TRBV3-1 (or the pseudogene TRBV3-2), the J call TRBJ2-7; 11 bases agree with TRBD1. Germline CDR1 LGHDT, CDR2 YNNKEL (reference sequence). CDR3 length: 16 residues. Losses at the gene ends were 3 bases for V and 1 base for J; bases not matched to a gene: 5. CDR3 bases: TGTGCCAGCAGCCACGATGGACAGGGGGCTTCCTACGAGCAGTACTTC. Translating it yields CASSHDGQGASYEQYF.

V and J are TRBV11-2 and TRBJ2-1; the match to TRBD2 covers 10 bases. The V segment lost 4 bases and the J segment 3 bases; nucleotides outside the gene matches: 3. This CDR3 comprises 15 residues. Germline V lookup: CDR1 SGHAT, CDR2 FQNNGV. CDR3 protein: CASSSLAGDYNEQFF. The CDR3 nucleotides are TGTGCCAGCAGCTCGCTAGCGGGGGACTACAATGAGCAGTTCTTC.

This clone was counted between two and nine times. The V call is TRBV20-1, the J call TRBJ1-5; D is possibly TRBD1 (5 bases). Per germline, CDR1 DFQATT and CDR2 SNEGSKA (reference sequence). The CDR3 covers 13 residues. The ends were cut back, 3 bases at V and 6 bases at J, with 12 bases in the middle. This chain's CDR3 is CSASWGLGQPQHF. CDR3 in DNA: TGCAGTGCTAGTTGGGGACTCGGTCAGCCCCAGCATTTT.

The CDR3: CASSSWRPSNYGYTF. Written as DNA, the CDR3 is TGTGCCAGCAGCTCCTGGAGGCCATCTAACTATGGCTACACCTTC. The rearrangement links TRBV7-2 to TRBJ1-2, with D unclear. The CDR3 extends over 15 amino acids. The germline V gene has CDR1 SGHTA and CDR2 FQGNSA. V was clipped by 4 bases and J by 0 bases, with 12 bases between them.

CDR3 in amino acids: CASSSSGGTEAFF. The CDR3, as DNA: TGTGCCAGCAGTTCATCGGGGGGCACTGAAGCTTTCTTT. This rearrangement joins TRBV6-1 to TRBJ1-1; D perhaps matches TRBD1 (5 bases). The CDR3 totals 13 residues. Trimming removed 5 bases from V and 4 bases from J, with 11 bases in between. From germline, CDR1 is MNHNS and CDR2 SASEGT.

The gene calls are TRBV4-2 and TRBJ1-6, with D perhaps matching TRBD1 (5 bases). Germline CDR1 LGHNA, CDR2 YNFKEQ. The CDR3 runs to 15 residues. Trimming stripped 0 bases from V and 8 bases from J, with 11 bases between. The CDR3 is CASSQEGTGYSPLHF. The DNA for the CDR3 is TGTGCCAGCAGCCAAGAGGGGACTGGATATTCACCCCTCCACTTT.

V and J are TRBV15 and TRBJ2-7, with D unclear. Germline CDR1 and CDR2: LNHNV and YYDKDF (reference sequence). CDR3 size: 14 residues. Trimming took 0 bases from V and 3 from J, leaving 9 bases between them. In DNA, the CDR3 is TGTGCCACCAGCAGAGACACAGAACTCTACGAGCAGTACTTC. Translated, it gives CATSRDTELYEQYF.

This clone came up a few times. The chain links TRBV24-1 to TRBJ1-4, with D unresolved. The germline CDR1 and CDR2 sequences are KGHDR and SFDVKD. V was cut by 5 bases and J by 0 bases, with 12 bases left in between. The CDR3 covers 16 residues. The CDR3 protein is CATSGASGTTNEKLFF. The CDR3 nucleotides are TGTGCCACCAGTGGGGCCTCGGGGACAACTAATGAAAAACTGTTTTTT.

The chain uses TRBV30 and TRBJ1-2; 8 bases match TRBD1. This CDR3 spans 13 amino acids. Unmatched junction bases numbered 4, after V lost 3 bases and J lost 4 bases. Germline-derived CDR1 and CDR2 are GTSNPN and SVGIG (reference sequence). The CDR3: CAWRSDRVYGYTF. CDR3 coding DNA: TGTGCCTGGAGGTCGGACAGGGTCTATGGCTACACCTTC.

This clone showed up just a few times. This chain links TRBV19 with TRBJ2-1; 7 positions agree with TRBD1. CDR1 is LNHDA and CDR2 is SQIVND in the germline V gene (reference sequence). This CDR3 has 13 amino acids. V trimming: 6 bases; J trimming: 5 bases; junction bases outside the gene matches: 4. CDR3 nucleotides: TGTGCCAGTAGGAGACAGGGAGACAATGAGCAGTTCTTC. Amino acids: CASRRQGDNEQFF.

The gene calls are TRBV5-1 and TRBJ2-5, with 9 bases aligning to TRBD1. V shed 5 bases, J shed 3 bases, and the junction held 5 bases outside the gene matches. CDR1 is SGHRS and CDR2 is YFSETQ in the germline V gene. This CDR3 region has 14 residues. CDR3 region: CASRRTGVEETQYF. CDR3 coding DNA: TGCGCCAGCAGAAGGACAGGGGTGGAAGAGACCCAGTACTTC.

This chain connects TRBV27 to TRBJ1-2; D gene uncertain. This CDR3 has 13 residues. Per the germline V gene, CDR1 is MNHEY and CDR2 is SMNVEV (reference sequence). The V gene lost 6 bases and the J gene lost 8 bases, with 16 bases spanning the gap. The CDR3 DNA reads TGTGCCAGCAGCTCTATTCTCGAGCGGGGCTACACCTTC. It codes for CASSSILERGYTF.

This rearrangement joins TRBV3-1 (or the pseudogene TRBV3-2) to TRBJ1-6; no clear D gene. The CDR3 consists of 14 residues. Germline V gives CDR1 LGHDT, CDR2 YNNKEL (reference sequence). V was pared by 1 base and J by 9 bases, with 10 bases between. CDR3 in DNA: TGTGCCAGCAGCCAAGGTCTTAATAGTTCACCCCTCCACTTT. Amino acids: CASSQGLNSSPLHF.

V and J are TRBV5-4 and TRBJ2-3; 8 nucleotides agree with TRBD2. The CDR3 has 16 amino acids. Trimming removed 0 bases from V and 6 bases from J; junction bases left unmatched: 9. Germline CDR1 is SGHNT and CDR2 is YYREEE (reference sequence). Here the CDR3 reads CASSLDVGGARDTQYF. The DNA of the CDR3 is TGTGCCAGCAGCTTGGATGTCGGGGGGGCCCGGGATACGCAGTATTTT.

The chain joins TRBV29-1 to TRBJ2-1; D ambiguous. The CDR3 runs 15 residues. V shed 5 bases and J shed 4 bases, with 18 bases lying between them. Germline values: CDR1 SQVTM, CDR2 ANQGSEA. The CDR3 DNA sequence: TGCAGCGTTAAAGGCTCCCAAGCGCGTTACAATGAGCAGTTCTTC. This translates into CSVKGSQARYNEQFF.

CDR3 loop: CASSLVPSTVGGMNTEAFF. CDR3 bases: TGCGCCAGCAGCTTGGTTCCGTCGACAGTGGGTGGCATGAACACTGAAGCTTTCTTT. The V gene is TRBV5-1, the J gene TRBJ1-1, with D possibly being TRBD1 (5 bases). The CDR3 consists of 19 residues. The V gene's germline CDR1 is SGHRS and CDR2 YFSETQ. V was shortened by 0 bases and J by 0 bases, with 21 bases between the two germline ends.

The chain links TRBV5-4 to TRBJ2-5; possibly TRBD2 for D (5 bases). The CDR3 sequence is 17 residues long. V was cut by 7 bases and J by 2 bases, with 24 bases left in between. CDR1 SGHNT and CDR2 YYREEE come from the germline V gene (reference sequence). The CDR3 protein is CASPLMGVPSRQETQYF. CDR3 coding DNA: TGTGCCAGCCCCCTGATGGGAGTTCCCAGCAGGCAAGAGACCCAGTACTTC.

The chain combines TRBV19 with TRBJ1-5; D may be TRBD1 (5 bases). The V end lost 6 bases, the J end lost 0 bases, and 6 bases lay between the germline ends. Germline CDR1 LNHDA, CDR2 SQIVND (reference sequence). The CDR3 has 13 residues. This chain's CDR3 is CASSQGSNQPQHF. The CDR3 region has the DNA TGTGCCAGTAGCCAGGGTAGCAATCAGCCCCAGCATTTT. The whole variable domain, remainder taken from reference TRBV19 and TRBJ1-5, is DGGITQSPKYLFRKEGQNVTLSCEQNLNHDAMYWYRQDPGQGLRLIYYSQIVNDFQKGDIAEGYSVSREKKESFPLTVTSAQKNPTAFYLCASSQGSNQPQHFGDGTRLSIL.

The chain carries TRBV2 and TRBJ2-1; possibly TRBD2 for D (6 bases). The germline gives CDR1 SNHLY, CDR2 FYNNEI. The CDR3 covers 13 residues. V dropped 7 bases and J dropped 9 bases, with 16 bases sitting between them. CDR3 loop: CASNRLGQGEQFF. CDR3 DNA sequence: TGTGCCAGCAACCGACTAGGTCAGGGTGAGCAGTTCTTC.

The chain has TRBV4-2 and TRBJ2-2, with D uncertain. Germline lookup yields CDR1 LGHNA and CDR2 YNFKEQ. V was trimmed by 1 base and J by 5 bases, leaving 2 bases between them. CDR3 length: 12 residues. In DNA form, the CDR3 reads TGTGCCAGCAGCCAAGCGACCGGGGAGCTGTTTTTT. Its translation is CASSQATGELFF.

This clone was seen a few times. V is TRBV5-1 and J is TRBJ1-6; 9 nucleotides match TRBD1. Germline V lookup: CDR1 SGHRS, CDR2 YFSETQ. V lost 3 bases and J lost 10; bases outside the gene matches: 8. The CDR3 runs to 15 residues. CDR3 nucleotides: TGCGCCAGCAGCTCGTTTGGACAGGGGAAATCACCCCTCCACTTT. It specifies CASSSFGQGKSPLHF.

The J gene is TRBJ2-4, the V gene TRBV3-1 (or the pseudogene TRBV3-2); TRBD1 might be the D (6 bases). V lost 4 bases and J lost 7, with 14 bases in between. CDR3 length: 14 residues. Per germline, CDR1 LGHDT and CDR2 YNNKEL (reference sequence). The CDR3 DNA sequence: TGTGCCAGCAGCCCAGGGGACGGCCAGAACATTCAGTACTTC. This sequence encodes CASSPGDGQNIQYF.

This clone was counted a few times. The rearrangement links TRBV6-1 to TRBJ1-1; 11 bases map to TRBD1. After removal of 4 bases from V and 0 bases from J, the junction contained 4 bases not matched to a gene. This CDR3 is built from 16 residues. Germline lookup yields CDR1 MNHNS and CDR2 SASEGT. The CDR3 loop is CASSVWTGGMNTEAFF. The CDR3 nucleotides read TGTGCCAGCAGTGTCTGGACAGGGGGCATGAACACTGAAGCTTTCTTT.

V and J are TRBV19 and TRBJ2-3; tentatively, D is TRBD1 (5 bases). Germline V lookup: CDR1 LNHDA, CDR2 SQIVND (reference sequence). V lost 5 bases and J lost 3, with 18 bases in between. The CDR3 length is 16 residues. The CDR3 reads CASSLLSGLGTDTQYF. CDR3 DNA sequence: TGTGCCAGTAGTCTCCTTTCAGGGTTGGGGACAGATACGCAGTATTTT.

V and J are TRBV2 and TRBJ1-5; the D is unclear. V dropped 4 bases and J dropped 4 bases, with 11 bases sitting between them. This CDR3 has 14 residues. The germline V gene encodes CDR1 SNHLY and CDR2 FYNNEI. The CDR3, as DNA: TGTGCCAGCAGTGTCGAGAGGATGAATCAGCCCCAGCATTTT. Translation: CASSVERMNQPQHF. Full variable domain (rest looked up from reference TRBV2 and TRBJ1-5): EPEVTQTPSHQVTQMGQEVILRCVPISNHLYFYWYRQILGQKVEFLVSFYNNEISEKSEIFDDQFSVERPDGSNFTLKIRSTKLEDSAMYFCASSVERMNQPQHFGDGTRLSIL.

The V and J genes are TRBV23-1 and TRBJ2-5; TRBD1 matches at 12 bases. TRBV23-1 is treated as an ORF (open reading frame) with a function not yet certain. V lost 0 bases to trimming and J lost 5 bases; unmatched junction nucleotides: 7. This CDR3 has 17 amino acids. Here the CDR3 DNA reads TGCGCCAGCAGTCAATCTCCACCGGGACAGGGGGCGGAGACCCAGTACTTC. This codes for CASSQSPPGQGAETQYF.

J is TRBJ1-5 and V is TRBV19; TRBD1 is a possible D gene (6 bases). The V and J ends lost 7 bases and 9 bases respectively, with 16 bases between them. Germline V gene sequence: CDR1 LNHDA, CDR2 SQIVND (reference sequence). This CDR3 is 13 amino acids long. CDR3 sequence (DNA): TGTGCCAGTACCCGGGGACAATACGTGCCCCAGCATTTT. Protein: CASTRGQYVPQHF.